This T cell receptor beta chain was captured in a study of molecular identifiers for immune sequencing clone quantification. MiXCR, applied by TCRdb to the PCR reads, yields one record per CDR3 protein. The table lists over 550,000 distinct CDR3 sequences, approximately 24% of them singletons. Looked up from germline, CDR1 is KGHDR and CDR2 is SFDVKD. Trimming stripped 2 bases from V and 4 bases from J, with 8 bases between. The CDR3 loop spans 14 amino acids. The sample consisted of naive CD8+ T cells from blood, with Jurkat cell RNA spiked in. Subset meaning: FACS-sorted CD8+CD4-CCR7+CD45RA+ naive T cells. V gene TRBV24-1 combines with J gene TRBJ2-1; no clear D. The sequence was collected from a human donor in good health. Some libraries in this study had Jurkat cell RNA spiked in. CDR3 region: CATSDWVKYNEQFF. CDR3 bases: TGTGCCACCAGTGATTGGGTCAAGTACAATGAGCAGTTCTTC.